This TCR beta chain originates from a study of Graves' ophthalmopathy and Graves' hyperthyroidism. Scientists amplified the TCR beta CDR3 regions from RNA transcripts. An opening RT-PCR round employed HTBI primers and preceded a second-round multiplex PCR. One entry per CDR3 protein, called by TCRdb with MiXCR from the multiplex PCR reads. This sample has over a million distinct CDR3 sequences, with about two fifths found just once. This CDR3 has 17 residues. Germline V gives CDR1 SEHNR, CDR2 FQNEAQ (reference sequence). Trimming at V came to 5 bases and at J to 6 bases, leaving 18 bases not matched to a gene.

Sequences were obtained from peripheral blood or thyroid tissue (not recorded which). This TCR was recovered from an adult man with Graves' hyperthyroidism. The genes are TRBV7-9 and TRBJ2-7; 8 positions agree with TRBD2. The CDR3 nucleotides are TGTGCCAGCAGCCCCACCGGGGGGGGACTAGTGTTCCGCGAGCAGTACTTC. Encoded protein: CASSPTGGGLVFREQYF.